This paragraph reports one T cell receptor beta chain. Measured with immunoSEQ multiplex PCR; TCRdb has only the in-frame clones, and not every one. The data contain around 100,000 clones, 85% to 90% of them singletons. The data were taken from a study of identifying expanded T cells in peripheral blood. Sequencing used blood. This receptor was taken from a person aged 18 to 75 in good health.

Here the CDR3 reads CASSDTDNSPLHF. The CDR3, as DNA: TGCGCCAGCAGCGATACAGATAATTCACCCCTCCACTTT. This chain joins TRBV5-1 and TRBJ1-6, with no clear D. The germline V gene has CDR1 SGHRS and CDR2 YFSETQ. There are 13 residues in the CDR3. The V end lost 4 bases, the J end lost 5 bases, and 7 bases lay between the germline ends.